This T cell receptor (beta chain) was sequenced for a study of technical replicates of blood from a few donors. This clone was detected once. Germline lookup yields CDR1 SQVTM and CDR2 ANQGSEA. The CDR3 consists of 14 residues. Trimming shortened V by 6 bases and J by 0 bases, and 12 bases separated the two germline ends. Data came from immunoSEQ multiplex PCR; TCRdb stores just in-frame clones and leaves some out. Seen here are approximately 75,000 clones, 97% observed once, and the top ten hold almost 0.3%. The material sequenced was T cells isolated from PBMCs. The V and J genes are TRBV29-1 and TRBJ1-5, with D perhaps TRBD1 (5 bases). This receptor was obtained from a human donor in good health. For the CDR3, the DNA is TGCAGCGTGACTGACAGTGATAGCAATCAGCCCCAGCATTTT. Translating it yields CSVTDSDSNQPQHF.